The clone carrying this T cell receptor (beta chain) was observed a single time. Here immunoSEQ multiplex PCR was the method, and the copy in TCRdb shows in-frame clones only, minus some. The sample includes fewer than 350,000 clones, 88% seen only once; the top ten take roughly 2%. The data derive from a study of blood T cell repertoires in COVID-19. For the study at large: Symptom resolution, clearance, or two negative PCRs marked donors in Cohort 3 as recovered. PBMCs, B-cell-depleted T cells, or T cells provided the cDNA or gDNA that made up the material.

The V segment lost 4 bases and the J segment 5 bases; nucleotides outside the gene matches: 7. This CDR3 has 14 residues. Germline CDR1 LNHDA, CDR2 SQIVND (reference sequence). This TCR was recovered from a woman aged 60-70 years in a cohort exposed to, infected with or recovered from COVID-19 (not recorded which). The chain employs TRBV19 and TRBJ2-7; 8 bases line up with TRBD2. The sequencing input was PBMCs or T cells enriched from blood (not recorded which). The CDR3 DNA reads TGTGCCAGTAGTAGAAAGCGGGAGAGCCACGAGCAGTACTTC. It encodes CASSRKRESHEQYF.